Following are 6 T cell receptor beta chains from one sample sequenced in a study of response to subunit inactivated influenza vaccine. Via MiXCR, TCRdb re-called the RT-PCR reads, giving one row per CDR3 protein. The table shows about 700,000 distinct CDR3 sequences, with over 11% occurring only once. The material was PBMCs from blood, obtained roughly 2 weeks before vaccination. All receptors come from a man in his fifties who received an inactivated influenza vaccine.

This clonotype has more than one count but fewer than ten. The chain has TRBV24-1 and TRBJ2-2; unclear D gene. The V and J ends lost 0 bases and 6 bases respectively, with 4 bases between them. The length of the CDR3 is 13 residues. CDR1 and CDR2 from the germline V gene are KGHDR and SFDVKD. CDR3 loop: CATSDLWAGELFF. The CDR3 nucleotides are TGTGCCACCAGTGATTTGTGGGCCGGGGAGCTGTTTTTT.

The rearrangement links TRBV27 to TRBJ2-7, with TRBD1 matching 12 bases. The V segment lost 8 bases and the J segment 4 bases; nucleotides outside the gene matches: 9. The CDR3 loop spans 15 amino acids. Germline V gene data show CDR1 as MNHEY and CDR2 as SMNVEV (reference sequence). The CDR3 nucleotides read TGTGCCAGCCGCTTATCGGGACAGGGGGCTTACGAGCAGTACTTC. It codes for CASRLSGQGAYEQYF.

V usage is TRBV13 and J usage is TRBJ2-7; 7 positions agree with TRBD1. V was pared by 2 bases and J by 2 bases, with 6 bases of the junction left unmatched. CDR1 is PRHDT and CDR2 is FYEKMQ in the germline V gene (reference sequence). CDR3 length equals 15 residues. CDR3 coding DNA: TGTGCCAGCAGCTTAACGGGACAGCTAGCCTACGAGCAGTACTTC. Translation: CASSLTGQLAYEQYF.

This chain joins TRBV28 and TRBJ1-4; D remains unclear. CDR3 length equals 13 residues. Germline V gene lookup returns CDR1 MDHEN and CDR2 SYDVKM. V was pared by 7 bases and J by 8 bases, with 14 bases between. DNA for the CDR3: TGTGCCAGCATTTCGGGGTTTAAAGAAAAACTGTTTTTT. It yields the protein CASISGFKEKLFF. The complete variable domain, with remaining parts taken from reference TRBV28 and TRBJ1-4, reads DVKVTQSSRYLVKRTGEKVFLECVQDMDHENMFWYRQDPGLGLRLIYFSYDVKMKEKGDIPEGYSVSREKKERFSLILESASTNQTSMYLCASISGFKEKLFFGSGTQLSVL.

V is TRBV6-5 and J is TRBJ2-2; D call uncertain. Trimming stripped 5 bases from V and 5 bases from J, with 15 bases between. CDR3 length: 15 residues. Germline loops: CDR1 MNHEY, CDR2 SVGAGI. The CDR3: CASSLSGWVTGELFF. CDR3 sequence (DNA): TGTGCCAGCAGTCTCTCGGGTTGGGTAACCGGGGAGCTGTTTTTT.

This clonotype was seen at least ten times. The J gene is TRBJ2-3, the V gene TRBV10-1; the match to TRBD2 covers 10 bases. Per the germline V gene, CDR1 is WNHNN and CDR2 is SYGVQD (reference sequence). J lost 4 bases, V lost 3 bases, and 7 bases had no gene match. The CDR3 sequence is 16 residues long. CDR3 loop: CASSERAGGQPDTQYF. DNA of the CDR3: TGCGCCAGCAGTGAACGAGCGGGGGGGCAACCAGATACGCAGTATTTT.